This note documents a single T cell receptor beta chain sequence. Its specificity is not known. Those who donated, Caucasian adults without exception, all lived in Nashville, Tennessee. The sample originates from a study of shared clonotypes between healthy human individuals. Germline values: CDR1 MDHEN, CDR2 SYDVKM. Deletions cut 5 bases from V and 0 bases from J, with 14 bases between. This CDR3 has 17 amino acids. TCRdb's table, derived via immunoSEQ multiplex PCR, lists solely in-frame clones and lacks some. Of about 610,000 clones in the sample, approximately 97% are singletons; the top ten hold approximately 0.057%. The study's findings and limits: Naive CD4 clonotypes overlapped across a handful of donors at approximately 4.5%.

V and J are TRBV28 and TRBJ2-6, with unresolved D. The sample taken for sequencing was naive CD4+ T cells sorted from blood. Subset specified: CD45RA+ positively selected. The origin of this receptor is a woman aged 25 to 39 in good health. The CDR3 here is CASSLLTSNSGANVLTF. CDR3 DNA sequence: TGTGCCAGCAGTCTTCTGACATCAAACTCTGGGGCCAACGTCCTGACTTTC.